A selection of T cell receptor beta chains follows, all from one sample in a study of OX40 agonist ivuxolimab in advanced cancers. The data were produced by immunoSEQ multiplex PCR, yet TCRdb's version contains in-frame clones alone and is incomplete. The table has more than 60,000 clones, 86% seen once. Source: CD4+ or CD8+ T cells sorted from blood, taken in a trial of the OX40 agonist ivuxolimab. Receptors originate from an adult with an advanced solid tumor such as melanoma, head and neck, liver or kidney cancer. The CDR3 runs from the conserved cysteine through the conserved F or W. A D gene is named only where the DNA matches it firmly. Size is omitted from some rows. Given values are once, few, many or a class for expanded clones.

j_call clone_size d_call v_call cdr3_aa cdr3_nt
TRBJ1-1 NA NA TRBV5-1 CASSLLGVSLNTEAFF TGCGCCAGCAGCTTGTTAGGGGTCTCGTTGAACACTGAAGCTTTCTTT
TRBJ2-2 NA TRBD2 TRBV5-1 CASSRTSTGELFF TGCGCCAGCAGTCGGACTAGTACCGGGGAGCTGTTTTTT
TRBJ2-2 NA NA TRBV11-2 CASSLGRGANTGELFF TGTGCCAGCAGCTTAGGACGGGGCGCGAACACCGGGGAGCTGTTTTTT
TRBJ2-5 NA TRBD2 TRBV11-2 CASSLAAGVRETQYF TGTGCCAGCAGCTTAGCCGCGGGGGTACGAGAGACCCAGTACTTC
TRBJ2-5 NA NA TRBV20-1 CSVSSQYF TGCAGTGTAAGCTCTCAGTACTTC
TRBJ2-7 NA NA TRBV21-1 CASSKGTSSFPYEQYF TGTGCCAGCAGCAAAGGGACAAGTAGTTTTCCCTACGAGCAGTACTTC
TRBJ2-7 NA NA TRBV12-2 CASRLARPRLGWSEQYF TGTGCAAGTCGCTTAGCGCGCCCCCGCCTAGGGTGGTCCGAGCAGTACTTC
TRBJ2-7 NA NA TRBV6-1 CASSESGYPYEQYF TGTGCCAGCAGTGAATCCGGCTACCCCTACGAGCAGTACTTC
TRBJ2-1 NA TRBD2 TRBV2 CASSETGGFFF TGTGCCAGCAGTGAAACGGGAGGGTTTTTCTTC
TRBJ1-4 once TRBD1 TRBV7-9 CASSLGQGAGEKLFF TGTGCCAGCAGCTTAGGTCAGGGGGCAGGTGAAAAACTGTTTTTT
TRBJ2-3 NA NA TRBV27 CASSLIPTQITDTQYF TGTGCCAGCAGTTTAATACCTACCCAGATCACAGATACGCAGTATTTT
TRBJ2-7 NA TRBD1 TRBV18 CASSPPTGGGFNEQYF TGTGCCAGCTCACCACCGACAGGGGGAGGATTTAACGAGCAGTACTTC
TRBJ2-7 NA TRBD2 TRBV11-3 CASSLESSGYEQYF TGTGCCAGCAGCTTAGAGTCTAGCGGCTACGAGCAGTACTTC
TRBJ2-1 NA TRBD2 TRBV10-1 CASSESRGTSGNEQFF TGCGCCAGCAGTGAGTCCCGTGGGACTAGCGGGAATGAGCAGTTCTTC
TRBJ2-1 NA NA TRBV9 CASSVRPLGLNEQFF TGTGCCAGCAGCGTAAGACCTCTAGGCCTCAATGAGCAGTTCTTC
TRBJ2-7 NA TRBD1 TRBV6-5 CASSSRTGNYEQYF TGTGCCAGCAGTTCCCGGACAGGGAACTACGAGCAGTACTTC
TRBJ2-7 NA NA TRBV20-1 CSARGGTEQYF TGCAGTGCTAGGGGGGGTACTGAGCAGTACTTC
TRBJ2-5 NA NA TRBV7-2 CASSPPGAEQETQYF TGTGCCAGCAGCCCACCCGGGGCCGAACAAGAGACCCAGTACTTC
TRBJ1-4 NA NA TRBV30 CAWKSLHEKLFF TGTGCCTGGAAATCCCTCCATGAAAAACTGTTTTTT
TRBJ2-5 NA NA TRBV29-1 CSVAAQETQYF TGCAGCGTCGCCGCTCAAGAGACCCAGTACTTC
TRBJ1-2 NA NA TRBV14 CASSQDWGRGGYTF TGTGCCAGCAGCCAAGATTGGGGGCGTGGAGGCTACACCTTC
TRBJ2-7 NA NA TRBV5-4 CASSPPQGGIYEQYF TGTGCCAGCAGCCCACCACAAGGGGGTATATACGAGCAGTACTTC
TRBJ2-5 NA TRBD2 TRBV5-4 CASSLGHGLAGGTQYF TGTGCCAGCAGCTTGGGCCATGGACTAGCGGGAGGGACCCAGTACTTC
TRBJ1-5 NA NA TRBV30 CAWTTGNQPQHF TGTGCCTGGACCACAGGTAATCAGCCCCAGCATTTT
TRBJ1-4 NA NA TRBV6-5 CASTRTATNEKLFF TGTGCCAGCACCCGGACAGCAACTAATGAAAAACTGTTTTTT
TRBJ1-2 NA TRBD1 TRBV5-4 CASSPAIGGSYGYTF TGTGCCAGCAGCCCCGCAATAGGGGGCAGCTATGGCTACACCTTC
TRBJ2-1 few NA TRBV5-6 CASSLSLEMNEQFF TGTGCCAGCAGCTTATCGTTGGAGATGAATGAGCAGTTCTTC
TRBJ1-5 NA NA TRBV10-3 CAISEQQRNQPQHF TGTGCCATCAGTGAGCAACAGCGAAATCAGCCCCAGCATTTT
TRBJ2-3 few TRBD2 TRBV10-3 CAISESLAGGQPRTDTQYF TGTGCCATCAGTGAGTCTCTAGCGGGGGGGCAACCTCGCACAGATACGCAGTATTTT
TRBJ2-3 NA NA TRBV9 CASSVDPSRTDTQYF TGTGCCAGCAGCGTAGATCCTAGTCGCACAGATACGCAGTATTTT
TRBJ2-3 NA NA TRBV11-2 CASSLAEDTQYF TGTGCCAGCAGCTTAGCCGAAGATACGCAGTATTTT
TRBJ2-1 NA NA TRBV15 CATSRVERRSTYNEQFF TGTGCCACCAGCAGAGTTGAACGGAGAAGCACCTACAATGAGCAGTTCTTC
TRBJ1-1 few NA TRBV30 CAWRAGDTEAFF TGTGCCTGGAGAGCCGGTGACACTGAAGCTTTCTTT
TRBJ2-3 NA NA TRBV21-1 CASSPTDTQYF TGTGCCAGCAGCCCCACAGATACGCAGTATTTT
TRBJ2-7 few TRBD2 TRBV5-4 CASSLGGGDHEQYF TGTGCCAGCAGCTTGGGCGGGGGGGACCACGAGCAGTACTTC
TRBJ2-7 NA NA TRBV5-6 CASSLVDSYEQYF TGTGCCAGCAGCTTGGTGGACTCTTACGAGCAGTACTTC
TRBJ2-1 NA TRBD2 TRBV6-5 CASSYGTSGGVEQFF TGTGCCAGCAGTTATGGGACTAGCGGGGGGGTCGAGCAGTTCTTC
TRBJ1-1 NA NA TRBV6-5 CASSSPGEAFF TGTGCCAGCAGTTCCCCAGGGGAAGCTTTCTTT
TRBJ1-2 NA NA TRBV5-1 CASSLSTGARGYTF TGCGCCAGCAGCTTGTCCACGGGGGCCCGGGGCTACACCTTC
TRBJ1-3 NA NA TRBV10-2 CASTSGSRSIYF TGCGCCAGCACATCGGGGTCTCGGTCCATATATTTT
TRBJ2-2 NA NA TRBV6-1 CASTPGVGELFF TGTGCCAGCACCCCGGGGGTCGGGGAGCTGTTTTTT
TRBJ2-5 NA TRBD2 TRBV2 CASSELVAGQETQYF TGTGCCAGCAGTGAACTGGTAGCGGGCCAAGAGACCCAGTACTTC
TRBJ2-3 NA NA TRBV2 CASLATTSTDTQYF TGTGCCAGTTTAGCGACCACTAGCACAGATACGCAGTATTTT
TRBJ2-4 NA TRBD2 TRBV2 CASSERTSVGKNIQYF TGTGCCAGCAGTGAAAGGACTAGCGTAGGCAAAAACATTCAGTACTTC
TRBJ2-7 NA NA TRBV6-5 CASSPRRDSSYEQYF TGTGCCAGCAGCCCCCGGAGGGACAGCTCCTACGAGCAGTACTTC
TRBJ1-2 NA NA TRBV14 CASSPRTKGGYTF TGTGCCAGCAGCCCCCGCACGAAAGGGGGCTACACCTTC
TRBJ1-1 NA TRBD1 TRBV5-1 CASSSEQGLNTEAFF TGCGCCAGCAGCTCAGAACAGGGGTTGAACACTGAAGCTTTCTTT
TRBJ2-7 NA NA TRBV7-2 CASSYTGTYEQYF TGTGCCAGCAGCTATACAGGGACCTACGAGCAGTACTTC
TRBJ1-4 NA TRBD1 TRBV7-6 CASSFSGGQGNEKLFF TGTGCCAGCAGCTTTTCTGGGGGACAGGGGAATGAAAAACTGTTTTTT
TRBJ2-6 NA NA TRBV2 CASSELVSGANVLTF TGTGCCAGCAGTGAATTGGTCTCTGGGGCCAACGTCCTGACTTTC
TRBJ2-7 NA TRBD1 TRBV28 CASRSFGTGYEQYF TGTGCCAGCAGATCATTCGGGACAGGGTACGAGCAGTACTTC
TRBJ2-5 NA NA TRBV11-2 CASSFWAEETQYF TGTGCCAGCAGCTTTTGGGCAGAAGAGACCCAGTACTTC
TRBJ2-3 NA NA TRBV6-5 CASSYSQRADTQYF TGTGCCAGCAGTTACTCACAGAGAGCAGATACGCAGTATTTT
TRBJ1-1 NA NA TRBV6-1 CASSEHVNTEAFF TGTGCCAGCAGTGAACACGTGAACACTGAAGCTTTCTTT
TRBJ2-3 NA TRBD2 TRBV9 CASSPGLAGAGTQYF TGTGCCAGCAGTCCGGGACTAGCGGGAGCTGGTACGCAGTATTTT
TRBJ1-4 NA NA TRBV4-3 CASSQDGGLGKLFF TGCGCCAGCAGCCAAGATGGCGGTTTGGGGAAACTGTTTTTT